These T cell receptor beta chains were read from a single sample in a study of T-cell reconstitution after alpha-beta-depleted transplantation in children. TCRdb itself ran the PCR reads through MiXCR, one entry per CDR3 protein. The sample yields 450,000 to 600,000 distinct CDR3 sequences, roughly 10% seen once. Sequenced here: PBMCs, sampled before TCRalphabeta/CD19-depleted stem cell transplant. The origin of the receptors is a child aged 2 to 15 with inherited bone marrow failure, due to receive a stem cell transplant. The CDR3 runs from the conserved cysteine through the conserved F or W. The order of the fields is CDR3 DNA, CDR3 protein, V gene, clone size, CDR3 length, D gene, J gene. The D gene is left open where the match is weak. The listing skips clone size in some rows; elsewhere it reads once, few, many or a size class.

DNA: TGTGCCAGCAGCCAGGTTAGGTATGAGCAGTTCTTC
CDR3: CASSQVRYEQFF
V: TRBV4-2
size: few
length: 12
D: NA
J: TRBJ2-1

DNA: TGTGCCAGTGCGGAGGGCCAGGGTGAGCAGTTCTTC
CDR3: CASAEGQGEQFF
V: TRBV19
size: few
length: 12
D: NA
J: TRBJ2-1

DNA: TGTGCCAGCAGCCTTGGGACTGATCAGTTCTTC
CDR3: CASSLGTDQFF
V: TRBV7-8
size: many
length: 11
D: NA
J: TRBJ2-1

DNA: TGCAGTGCTACCCCCCTTGACAGGAACACTGAAGCTTTCTTT
CDR3: CSATPLDRNTEAFF
V: TRBV20-1
size: NA
length: 14
D: NA
J: TRBJ1-1

DNA: TGCGCCAGCAGCGGCTCGGCTTTCTCCTACGAGCAGTACTTC
CDR3: CASSGSAFSYEQYF
V: TRBV4-3
size: many
length: 14
D: NA
J: TRBJ2-7

DNA: TGTGCCAGCCAATTACGAGGGAACACCGGGGAGCTGTTTTTT
CDR3: CASQLRGNTGELFF
V: TRBV12-3/TRBV12-4
size: many
length: 14
D: NA
J: TRBJ2-2

DNA: TGCGCCAGCCGTCGGACTAGCGCATTCTCCTACAATGAGCAGTTCTTC
CDR3: CASRRTSAFSYNEQFF
V: TRBV4-3
size: many
length: 16
D: TRBD2
J: TRBJ2-1

DNA: TGTGCCAGCAGCTTAGCGGGAGACCGGAACACTGAAGCTTTCTTT
CDR3: CASSLAGDRNTEAFF
V: TRBV7-8
size: many
length: 15
D: NA
J: TRBJ1-1

DNA: TGTGCCAGCAGCTTAGGTGCAGGGTCTTCACCCCTCCACTTT
CDR3: CASSLGAGSSPLHF
V: TRBV7-2
size: many
length: 14
D: NA
J: TRBJ1-6

DNA: TGTGCCATCAGTGAGTCGAACCAGGGTCTATCCTACAATGAGCAGTTCTTC
CDR3: CAISESNQGLSYNEQFF
V: TRBV10-3
size: many
length: 17
D: NA
J: TRBJ2-1

DNA: TGCGCCAGCAGCCCCCAAGGGACCAGAAACACCGGGGAGCTGTTTTTT
CDR3: CASSPQGTRNTGELFF
V: TRBV4-1
size: many
length: 16
D: NA
J: TRBJ2-2

DNA: TGTGCCAGCAGCCGAGGGGGGACCTCTGGAAACACCATATATTTT
CDR3: CASSRGGTSGNTIYF
V: TRBV6-1
size: many
length: 15
D: NA
J: TRBJ1-3

DNA: TGTGCCAGCAGTATTAAAAAGGGTTACGAGCAGTACTTC
CDR3: CASSIKKGYEQYF
V: TRBV12-3/TRBV12-4
size: many
length: 13
D: NA
J: TRBJ2-7

DNA: TGTGCCAGCAGTTTAGTGAACTCCTACGAGCAGTACTTC
CDR3: CASSLVNSYEQYF
V: TRBV27
size: many
length: 13
D: NA
J: TRBJ2-7

DNA: TGTGCCAGCAGCTTAGTTCCGGTCGGGCGGGGGCCCTACGAGCAGTACTTC
CDR3: CASSLVPVGRGPYEQYF
V: TRBV7-2
size: many
length: 17
D: NA
J: TRBJ2-7

DNA: TGTGCCAGCAGCCCCTCCCCGGGAGGGTACACCGGGGAGCTGTTTTTT
CDR3: CASSPSPGGYTGELFF
V: TRBV9
size: many
length: 16
D: TRBD2
J: TRBJ2-2

DNA: TGCGCCAGCAGCCGGGATAGCGGGAGGGTCGGGGAGCTGTTTTTT
CDR3: CASSRDSGRVGELFF
V: TRBV4-1
size: NA
length: 15
D: TRBD2
J: TRBJ2-2

DNA: TGCAGTGCAAAGAAGACTAGCGGGAGTTATTATGAGCAGTTCTTC
CDR3: CSAKKTSGSYYEQFF
V: TRBV20-1
size: many
length: 15
D: TRBD2
J: TRBJ2-1

DNA: TGCGCCAGCAGTCAATCCGCGGCAGAACCCCAAGAGACCCAGTACTTC
CDR3: CASSQSAAEPQETQYF
V: TRBV23-1
size: few
length: 16
D: NA
J: TRBJ2-5

DNA: TGTGCCAGCAGCTTTTCCATGCCCCGAAGAGGCACAGATACGCAGTATTTT
CDR3: CASSFSMPRRGTDTQYF
V: TRBV7-2
size: few
length: 17
D: NA
J: TRBJ2-3

DNA: TGTGCCAGCAACTTCGGGGGCTCTGGAAACACCATATATTTT
CDR3: CASNFGGSGNTIYF
V: TRBV12-3/TRBV12-4
size: many
length: 14
D: NA
J: TRBJ1-3

DNA: TGTGCCAGCAGTTTATTCGGAGAGGGGGTCGACACTGAAGCTTTCTTT
CDR3: CASSLFGEGVDTEAFF
V: TRBV12-3/TRBV12-4
size: many
length: 16
D: NA
J: TRBJ1-1

DNA: TGTGCCAGCACCAGACTAGCGGGGGGCTACGAGCAGTACTTC
CDR3: CASTRLAGGYEQYF
V: TRBV7-2
size: many
length: 14
D: TRBD2
J: TRBJ2-7

DNA: TGCAGTGCGGCTGGTCGCGGGAGGGCCCTGGTCTACGAGCAGTACTTC
CDR3: CSAAGRGRALVYEQYF
V: TRBV20-1
size: many
length: 16
D: TRBD2
J: TRBJ2-7

DNA: TGTGCCAGCAGTCAGAGAGCCAAAAACATTCAGTACTTC
CDR3: CASSQRAKNIQYF
V: TRBV2
size: many
length: 13
D: NA
J: TRBJ2-4

DNA: TGTGCCAGCAGTTCCTTCCCGGGACTAGCGGGAGATACGCAGTATTTT
CDR3: CASSSFPGLAGDTQYF
V: TRBV6-5
size: many
length: 16
D: TRBD2
J: TRBJ2-3

DNA: TGTGCCAGCAGCTGGGCCGGGACTAGCGACAATGAGCAGTTCTTC
CDR3: CASSWAGTSDNEQFF
V: TRBV7-9
size: many
length: 15
D: TRBD2
J: TRBJ2-1

DNA: TGTGCCAGCAGCCGTATCCACTTCGAATTTCCGGATACGCAGTATTTT
CDR3: CASSRIHFEFPDTQYF
V: TRBV12-3/TRBV12-4
size: many
length: 16
D: NA
J: TRBJ2-3

DNA: TGTGCCAGCAGCCCTATGTCTAGTTCCCTGACCTACGAGCAGTACTTC
CDR3: CASSPMSSSLTYEQYF
V: TRBV27
size: few
length: 16
D: NA
J: TRBJ2-7

DNA: TGCGCCACGCGACAGGTGGAGAACACTGAAGCTTTCTTT
CDR3: CATRQVENTEAFF
V: TRBV5-1
size: many
length: 13
D: NA
J: TRBJ1-1

DNA: TGCAGCGCCCAGGGAGAGACTAACTATGGCTACACCTTC
CDR3: CSAQGETNYGYTF
V: TRBV29-1
size: NA
length: 13
D: NA
J: TRBJ1-2

DNA: TGTGCCAGCAGCTTAGCCTCCATTTACGAGCAGTACTTC
CDR3: CASSLASIYEQYF
V: TRBV7-2
size: many
length: 13
D: NA
J: TRBJ2-7

DNA: TGCGCCAGCAGTCAATCGGACCTCTGGCGGGACCCCTACAATGAGCAGTTCTTC
CDR3: CASSQSDLWRDPYNEQFF
V: TRBV23-1
size: NA
length: 18
D: NA
J: TRBJ2-1

DNA: TGTGCCAGCAGCTTAGGAGCGGGGGCAGTCCCTACCTATGGCTACACCTTC
CDR3: CASSLGAGAVPTYGYTF
V: TRBV7-9
size: many
length: 17
D: NA
J: TRBJ1-2

DNA: TGTGCCAGCAGCTTTGTAGCGGGAGCGGAGCAGTTCTTC
CDR3: CASSFVAGAEQFF
V: TRBV7-2
size: few
length: 13
D: TRBD2
J: TRBJ2-1

DNA: TGCAGCGTTGTACCGTCGGGCACTGAAGCTTTCTTT
CDR3: CSVVPSGTEAFF
V: TRBV29-1
size: many
length: 12
D: NA
J: TRBJ1-1

DNA: TGCGCCAGCAGCCAGGGGCTAGCGGGTCACAATGAGCAGTTCTTC
CDR3: CASSQGLAGHNEQFF
V: TRBV4-1
size: NA
length: 15
D: TRBD2
J: TRBJ2-1

DNA: TGTGCCAGCAGTTTATATCCAGGAAACTATGGCTACACCTTC
CDR3: CASSLYPGNYGYTF
V: TRBV28
size: many
length: 14
D: NA
J: TRBJ1-2

DNA: TGTGCCACCAGCAGAGAACCCCCCGATCGGGACAGGACAGCTTTCTTT
CDR3: CATSREPPDRDRTAFF
V: TRBV15
size: many
length: 16
D: TRBD1
J: TRBJ1-1

DNA: TGTGCCAGCAGCTTAGGGACTAGCCGACACAATGAGCAGTTCTTC
CDR3: CASSLGTSRHNEQFF
V: TRBV11-2
size: many
length: 15
D: TRBD2
J: TRBJ2-1

DNA: TGTGCCGGACTCAGGGGACTAGCGGAGTACAATGAGCAGTTCTTC
CDR3: CAGLRGLAEYNEQFF
V: TRBV30
size: many
length: 15
D: TRBD2
J: TRBJ2-1

DNA: TGCGCCAGCAGCCATGGACAGCTCACTGAACCTTTCTTT
CDR3: CASSHGQLTEPFF
V: TRBV4-3
size: NA
length: 13
D: NA
J: TRBJ1-1

DNA: TGCGCCAGCAGTCTAGCGGGAGGGCCGTGGAATGAGCAGTTCTTC
CDR3: CASSLAGGPWNEQFF
V: TRBV5-1
size: many
length: 15
D: TRBD2
J: TRBJ2-1

DNA: TGTGCCAGCAGTTTAAAACTGGGAGGTTCCAATTCACCCCTCCACTTT
CDR3: CASSLKLGGSNSPLHF
V: TRBV7-9
size: many
length: 16
D: NA
J: TRBJ1-6

DNA: TGTGCCAGCACCATTCATGGGTTTATTGGGGCCAACGTCCTGACTTTC
CDR3: CASTIHGFIGANVLTF
V: TRBV12-3/TRBV12-4
size: NA
length: 16
D: NA
J: TRBJ2-6

DNA: TGTGCCTGGACTAGCCGGCTTTACAATGAGCAGTTCTTC
CDR3: CAWTSRLYNEQFF
V: TRBV30
size: few
length: 13
D: NA
J: TRBJ2-1

DNA: TGTGCCAGCAGTGCGTCGGGATCTCAGACCCCATATGGCTACACCTTC
CDR3: CASSASGSQTPYGYTF
V: TRBV27
size: many
length: 16
D: NA
J: TRBJ1-2

DNA: TGTGCCAGCAGCCCCGACAGGGCTAATCAGCCCCAGCATTTT
CDR3: CASSPDRANQPQHF
V: TRBV7-2
size: many
length: 14
D: TRBD1
J: TRBJ1-5

DNA: TGTGCCAGCGCGGGGGGGGTAACCTCCTACAATGAGCAGTTCTTC
CDR3: CASAGGVTSYNEQFF
V: TRBV5-6
size: NA
length: 15
D: TRBD2
J: TRBJ2-1

DNA: TGTGCCAGCAGCTCCGGCCCATGGGGCGGGGGCTCTGGGGCCAACGTCCTGACTTTC
CDR3: CASSSGPWGGGSGANVLTF
V: TRBV11-2
size: many
length: 19
D: TRBD2
J: TRBJ2-6

DNA: TGTGCCAGCAGCTTGAGCGGAGTCTCCTCTGGCTACACCTTC
CDR3: CASSLSGVSSGYTF
V: TRBV7-9
size: many
length: 14
D: NA
J: TRBJ1-2

DNA: TGTGCCAGCAGCTTAATAGCGGGAGGGCGCGAGCAGTACTTC
CDR3: CASSLIAGGREQYF
V: TRBV7-2
size: many
length: 14
D: TRBD2
J: TRBJ2-7

DNA: TGTGCCACCAGCAGAGATCTTACAAACAATGAGCAGTTCTTC
CDR3: CATSRDLTNNEQFF
V: TRBV15
size: many
length: 14
D: NA
J: TRBJ2-1